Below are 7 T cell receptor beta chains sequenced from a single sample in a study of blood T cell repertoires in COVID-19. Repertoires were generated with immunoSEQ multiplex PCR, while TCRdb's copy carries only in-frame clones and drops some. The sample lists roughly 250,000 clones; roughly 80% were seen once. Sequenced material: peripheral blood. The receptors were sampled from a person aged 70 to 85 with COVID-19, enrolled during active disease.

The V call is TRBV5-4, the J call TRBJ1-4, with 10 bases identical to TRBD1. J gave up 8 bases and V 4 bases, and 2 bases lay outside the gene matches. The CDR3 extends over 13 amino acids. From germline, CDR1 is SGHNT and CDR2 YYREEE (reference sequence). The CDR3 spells CASSTGQGEKLFF. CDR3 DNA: TGTGCCAGCAGCACGGGACAGGGGGAAAAACTGTTTTTT.

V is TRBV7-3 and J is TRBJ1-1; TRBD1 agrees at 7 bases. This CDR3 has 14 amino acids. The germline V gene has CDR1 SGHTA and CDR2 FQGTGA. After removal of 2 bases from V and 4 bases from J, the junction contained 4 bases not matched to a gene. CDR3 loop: CASSLDRAGTEAFF. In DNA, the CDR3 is TGTGCCAGCAGCTTAGACAGGGCTGGCACTGAAGCTTTCTTT.

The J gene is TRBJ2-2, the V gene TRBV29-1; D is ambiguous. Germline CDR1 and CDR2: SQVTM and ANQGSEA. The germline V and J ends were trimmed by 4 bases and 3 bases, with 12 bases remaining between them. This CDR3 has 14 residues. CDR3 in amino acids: CSVATQADTGELFF. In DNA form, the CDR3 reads TGCAGCGTTGCCACTCAGGCTGACACCGGGGAGCTGTTTTTT.

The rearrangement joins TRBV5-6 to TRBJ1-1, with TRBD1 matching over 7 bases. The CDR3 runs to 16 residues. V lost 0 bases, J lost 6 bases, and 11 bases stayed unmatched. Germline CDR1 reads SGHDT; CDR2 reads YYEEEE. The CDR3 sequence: CASSLGAGGTLAEAFF. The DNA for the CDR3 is TGTGCCAGCAGCTTGGGGGCAGGGGGAACCCTAGCTGAAGCTTTCTTT.

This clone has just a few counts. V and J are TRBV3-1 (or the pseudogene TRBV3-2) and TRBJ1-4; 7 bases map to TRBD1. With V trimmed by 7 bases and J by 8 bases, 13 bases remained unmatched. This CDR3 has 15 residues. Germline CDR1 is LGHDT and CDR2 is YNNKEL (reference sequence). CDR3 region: CASKPNRGGGEKLFF. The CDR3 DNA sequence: TGTGCCAGCAAACCGAACAGGGGAGGTGGGGAAAAACTGTTTTTT.

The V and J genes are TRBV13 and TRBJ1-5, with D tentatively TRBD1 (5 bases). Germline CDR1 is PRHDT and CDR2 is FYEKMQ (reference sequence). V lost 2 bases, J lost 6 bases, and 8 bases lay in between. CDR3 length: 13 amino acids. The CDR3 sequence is CASSLSRVQPQHF. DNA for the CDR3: TGTGCCAGCAGCTTAAGCAGGGTTCAGCCCCAGCATTTT.

DNA for the CDR3: TGTGCCAGCGGCGGGGACAGGGGTAATTCACCCCTCCACTTT. Protein: CASGGDRGNSPLHF. The chain couples TRBV5-4 to TRBJ1-6; 10 nucleotides match TRBD1. The V gene's germline CDR1 is SGHNT and CDR2 YYREEE (reference sequence). V was pared by 7 bases and J by 6 bases, with 4 bases of the junction left unmatched. The CDR3 covers 14 residues. Based on the CDR3 plus reference TRBV5-4 and TRBJ1-6, the full variable domain is ETGVTQSPTHLIKTRGQQVTLRCSSQSGHNTVSWYQQALGQGPQFIFQYYREEENGRGNFPPRFSGLQFPNYSSELNVNALELDDSALYLCASGGDRGNSPLHFGNGTRLTVT.